This TCR beta chain came from a study of CD8 T cells in Susac syndrome. Study-wide results and caveats: The study conceded that its TCR sequencing and HLA analysis involved relatively few individuals.

Those who served as multiple sclerosis controls were treatment-naive patients with stable or active relapsing-remitting disease. In contrast to the negatively isolated CD8+ and CD4+ T cells, TEMRA cells were FACS-enriched. Reverse transcription used roughly 0.45 to 1 ug RNA and random hexamers. Amplification of TCR beta CDR3 by immunoSEQ multiplex PCR spanned 54 Vbeta and 13 Jbeta. TCRdb reanalysed the immunoSEQ multiplex PCR reads using MiXCR and keeps one entry per CDR3 protein. The table has about 150,000 distinct CDR3 sequences, 85% to 95% seen once. The CDR3 sequence is 12 residues long. Germline assignment: CDR1 MNHEY and CDR2 SVGEGT. The V gene lost 5 bases and the J gene lost 1 base, with 6 bases spanning the gap. On this clonotype: Its target is not known.

This receptor was identified in a human donor with multiple sclerosis. The sequencing sample was made of CD8+ T cells from PBMCs. J is TRBJ2-7 and V is TRBV6-2 or TRBV6-3; D is uncertain. In DNA form, the CDR3 reads TGTGCCAGCAGTCGGTGGTCCTACGAGCAGTACTTC. Translating gives CASSRWSYEQYF.